This T cell receptor beta chain stems from a study of T-cell reconstitution after alpha-beta-depleted transplantation in children. General study results and limits: Where alpha-beta T cells came from about two months after transplant was reportedly several hundred expanded graft clones. T cells produced anew were the main source of T-cell counts and diversity one year after transplant. High day-60 TCRbeta diversity in some patients came from surviving recipient T cells and thymic progenitors.

It was with unique molecular identifiers that the TCRbeta library was prepared. TCRdb ran MiXCR on the PCR reads and lists one entry per CDR3 protein. The sample has 400,000 to 450,000 distinct CDR3 sequences, roughly two fifths seen once. Notes on this clonotype: Its specificity is not known.

Looked up from germline, CDR1 is MDHEN and CDR2 is SYDVKM. Trimming removed 5 bases at V and 0 bases at J, with 12 bases between. The CDR3 consists of 15 residues. The TCR was taken from a girl aged 2 to 9 with aplastic anemia, due to receive a stem cell transplant. The chain joins TRBV28 to TRBJ2-3; TRBD2 is a possible D gene (6 bases). This material consisted of PBMCs, taken before TCRalphabeta/CD19-depleted stem cell transplant. The DNA of the CDR3 is TGTGCCAGCAGTGCCCCCGGGACTAGCACAGATACGCAGTATTTT. Encoded protein: CASSAPGTSTDTQYF.